This T cell receptor beta chain was recorded in a study of early T cells in non-severe SARS-CoV-2 infection. V was pared by 5 bases and J by 3 bases, with 12 bases between. Germline CDR1 is MNHEY and CDR2 is SVGEGT. The CDR3 covers 14 residues. A single record per CDR3 protein comes from TCRdb applying MiXCR to the 5' RACE reads. The sample consists of roughly 80,000 distinct CDR3 sequences, more than 5% of them appearing once. The receptor was derived from an adult who was a healthcare worker with PCR-confirmed SARS-CoV-2 infection or an uninfected control (not recorded which). What was sequenced was whole blood. V is TRBV6-2 or TRBV6-3 and J is TRBJ2-3; D possibly corresponds to TRBD2 (6 bases). This chain's CDR3 is CASSRRDWTDTQYF. CDR3 coding DNA: TGTGCCAGCAGTCGACGGGACTGGACAGATACGCAGTATTTT.